This T cell receptor beta chain was obtained from a study of T-cell reconstitution after alpha-beta-depleted transplantation in children. As it was prepared, the TCRbeta library received unique molecular identifiers. MiXCR was run by TCRdb on the PCR reads, yielding one entry per CDR3 protein. There are nearly 550,000 distinct CDR3 sequences in the sample; around 20% occur only once, and 3% to 3.5% lies in the top ten. The ends were cut back, 4 bases at V and 5 bases at J, with 16 bases in the middle. This CDR3 region has 14 residues. Per the germline V gene, CDR1 is SGDLS and CDR2 is YYNGEE. This clonotype was obtained from a human donor who donated a stem cell graft to a child with acute lymphoblastic leukemia. Sample: PBMCs from the stem cell graft donor, taken from the stem cell graft. The chain links TRBV9 to TRBJ2-7, with D possibly TRBD2 on 5 matching bases. The CDR3 bases are TGTGCCAGCAGCCCTAGCCAACTAGTCCACGAGCAGTACTTC. Translating it yields CASSPSQLVHEQYF.